Given below is one T cell receptor (beta chain) in context. Its antigen is currently unknown. The V segment lost 5 bases and the J segment 3 bases; nucleotides outside the gene matches: 4. Per germline, CDR1 MNHEY and CDR2 SMNVEV (reference sequence). The CDR3 runs to 13 residues. These data are taken from a study of cytomegalovirus exposure and HLA in healthy donors. Whole-study findings and limits: With high specificity and sensitivity, the classifier reportedly diagnosed cytomegalovirus status.

60 Vbeta and 13 Jbeta primers were used in PCR. Libraries were prepared by immunoSEQ multiplex PCR; TCRdb keeps only in-frame clonotypes and omits some of them. The sample contains 150,000 to 180,000 clones, roughly 80% of which appear only once. Sequencing was done on a sample of PBMCs. The genes are TRBV27 and TRBJ2-7; 7 bases fit TRBD2. The receptor was isolated from a man between 18 and 29 years old in good health and CMV-seronegative. CDR3 sequence (DNA): TGTGCCAGCAGTCCAGGGACTAACTACGAGCAGTACTTC. Translation: CASSPGTNYEQYF.